Following are 32 T cell receptor beta chains from one sample sequenced in a study of cytomegalovirus exposure and HLA in healthy donors. Assay: immunoSEQ multiplex PCR; the TCRdb copy retains only in-frame clones and omits some. This repertoire shows fewer than 200,000 clones, around 81% found once; its top ten account for 2.8%. The sequenced material came from PBMCs. The source of these receptors is a young woman in good health and CMV-seropositive.

This chain connects TRBV15 to TRBJ1-1; maybe TRBD1 (5 bases). Trimming removed 3 bases at V and 2 bases at J, with 19 bases between. Germline CDR1 reads LNHNV; CDR2 reads YYDKDF (reference sequence). This CDR3 comprises 17 residues. The CDR3 nucleotides read TGTGCCACCAGCAGGATTCGGGGGATAAACTACAACACTGAAGCTTTCTTT. It specifies CATSRIRGINYNTEAFF.

The chain joins TRBV5-1 to TRBJ2-6, with D tentatively TRBD1 (8 bases). The CDR3 has 20 amino acids. Germline assignment: CDR1 SGHRS and CDR2 YFSETQ. The V end lost 0 bases, the J end lost 2 bases, and 21 bases lay between the germline ends. The CDR3 reads CASSLGSTQGGMAGANVLTF. CDR3 nucleotides: TGCGCCAGCAGCTTGGGTTCAACACAGGGGGGGATGGCTGGGGCCAACGTCCTGACTTTC. Complete variable domain (other parts from reference TRBV5-1 and TRBJ2-6): KAGVTQTPRYLIKTRGQQVTLSCSPISGHRSVSWYQQTPGQGLQFLFEYFSETQRNKGNFPGRFSGRQFSNSRSEMNVSTLELGDSALYLCASSLGSTQGGMAGANVLTFGAGSRLTVL.

Remarks on this clone: Other DNA sequences of this sample code for an identical CDR3. This chain connects TRBV6-5 to TRBJ2-1, with 9 positions matching TRBD2. Germline CDR1 MNHEY, CDR2 SVGAGI. V gave up 2 bases and J gave up 3 bases; unmatched junction bases: 2. The length of the CDR3 is 15 residues. CDR3 sequence reads: CASSYSGGSYNEQFF. In DNA, the CDR3 is TGTGCCAGCAGTTACAGCGGGGGGAGCTACAATGAGCAGTTCTTC.

V and J are TRBV4-1 and TRBJ2-1; TRBD2 aligns across 11 bases. The V segment lost 1 base and the J segment 2 bases; nucleotides outside the gene matches: 1. This CDR3 comprises 16 residues. From germline, CDR1 is MGHRA and CDR2 YSYEKL. In DNA form, the CDR3 reads TGCGCCAGCAGCCAAGGACTAGCGGGGCCCTACAATGAGCAGTTCTTC. Residues: CASSQGLAGPYNEQFF.

This chain uses TRBV2 with TRBJ2-5; weak D call: TRBD2 (5 bases). With 7 bases removed from V and 5 bases from J, the gap between germline ends came to 14 bases. The V gene's germline CDR1 is SNHLY and CDR2 FYNNEI. The CDR3 loop spans 13 amino acids. The CDR3 DNA reads as TGTGCCAGCACTGCGGGCCGAGTGGAGACCCAGTACTTC. Translation gives CASTAGRVETQYF.

The chain employs TRBV6-1 and TRBJ1-4; D is unresolved. CDR3 length equals 11 residues. Germline values: CDR1 MNHNS, CDR2 SASEGT. Trimming took off 0 bases at V and 14 bases at J, with 7 bases between the two ends. CDR3 nucleotides: TGTGCCAGCAGTGAAGCCAGCGGGCTGTTTTTT. Protein sequence: CASSEASGLFF.

The J gene is TRBJ2-3, the V gene TRBV5-4, with 8 bases lining up with TRBD2. V gave up 4 bases and J gave up 4 bases; unmatched junction bases: 11. The CDR3 totals 16 residues. Germline-derived CDR1 and CDR2 are SGHNT and YYREEE (reference sequence). For the CDR3, the DNA is TGTGCCAGCAGCCAGAGCTGGAGGACTAGCCCAGATACGCAGTATTTT. It encodes CASSQSWRTSPDTQYF.

The chain couples TRBV5-4 to TRBJ1-4; the D gene is possibly TRBD1 (5 bases). The V gene's germline CDR1 is SGHNT and CDR2 YYREEE (reference sequence). V was pared by 1 base and J by 8 bases, with 12 bases between. The CDR3 is 14 residues long. The CDR3 loop reads CASSLWGLGEKLFF. For the CDR3, the DNA is TGTGCCAGCAGCTTGTGGGGCCTGGGAGAAAAACTGTTTTTT.

The chain links TRBV19 to TRBJ2-7; D uncertain. Germline V lookup: CDR1 LNHDA, CDR2 SQIVND (reference sequence). The CDR3 extends over 13 amino acids. Trimming stripped 3 bases from V and 0 bases from J, with 6 bases between. The CDR3 reads CASSMQDSYEQYF. In DNA form, the CDR3 reads TGTGCCAGTAGTATGCAGGACTCCTACGAGCAGTACTTC.

V usage is TRBV6-1 and J usage is TRBJ1-1, with a weak D call TRBD1 (6 bases). CDR3 length: 14 residues. CDR1 is MNHNS, CDR2 SASEGT, per germline. V was shortened by 10 bases and J by 5 bases, with 20 bases between the two germline ends. The CDR3 nucleotides are TGTGCCACCCAGGGGCGGGGGTCGAGGACTGAAGCTTTCTTT. Amino acid sequence: CATQGRGSRTEAFF.

In this sample, this clone turned up once. The rearrangement uses TRBV14 and TRBJ1-5, with a possible D match to TRBD1 (6 bases). Germline CDR1 reads SGHDN; CDR2 reads FVKESK. Trimming cost V 1 base and J 0 bases, with 13 bases left between them. The CDR3 runs 17 residues. The CDR3 loop is CASSQVREGVSNQPQHF. The CDR3 nucleotides are TGTGCCAGCAGCCAAGTTAGAGAGGGGGTTAGCAATCAGCCCCAGCATTTT.

On this clone: Because the CDR3's place on the DNA is in doubt, the DNA is left out and the CDR3 is given as listed by TCRdb. Other nucleotide sequences from this sample produce the same CDR3. CDR3 protein: CASSSSGDTEAFF. The chain links TRBV11-3 to TRBJ1-1. The CDR3 region is 13 residues in length, termini included. Germline CDR1 and CDR2: SGHNT and YENEEA.

The rearrangement links TRBV4-1 to TRBJ1-4, with 10 bases identical to TRBD1. From germline, CDR1 is MGHRA and CDR2 YSYEKL. The CDR3 is made up of 18 amino acids. V gave up 3 bases and J gave up 3 bases; unmatched junction bases: 10. This CDR3 is CASSQEGDRGTANEKLFF. The CDR3 coding sequence is TGCGCCAGCAGCCAGGAGGGGGACAGGGGAACCGCTAATGAAAAACTGTTTTTT.

V usage is TRBV27 and J usage is TRBJ1-6; 8 bases fit TRBD1. V was pared by 4 bases and J by 8 bases, with 4 bases of the junction left unmatched. The germline V gene encodes CDR1 MNHEY and CDR2 SMNVEV (reference sequence). CDR3 length equals 14 residues. CDR3 coding DNA: TGTGCCAGCAGTTCACAGGGGGTGCATTCACCCCTCCACTTT. It specifies CASSSQGVHSPLHF.

The CDR3 reads CASSYRDRGSGELFF. CDR3 nucleotide sequence: TGTGCCAGCAGCTACCGGGACAGGGGGTCCGGGGAGCTGTTTTTT. V is TRBV9 and J is TRBJ2-2; 11 bases map to TRBD1. Germline trimming cut 4 bases from V and 6 bases from J; bases unmatched to any gene: 5. CDR3 length: 15 residues. Germline V gene sequence: CDR1 SGDLS, CDR2 YYNGEE.

The CDR3 nucleotides read TGTGCCAGCAGTGGACAGGGGGTAAATCAGCCCCAGCATTTT. Encoded protein: CASSGQGVNQPQHF. This chain uses TRBV2 with TRBJ1-5; 9 bases agree with TRBD1. The CDR3 totals 14 residues. CDR1 and CDR2 from the germline V gene are SNHLY and FYNNEI. Trimming cost V 4 bases and J 4 bases; bases outside gene matches: 2.

The rearrangement joins TRBV7-2 to TRBJ2-3; D remains unclear. This CDR3 contains 14 residues. Germline CDR1 is SGHTA and CDR2 is FQGNSA. The V end was cut by 2 bases, the J end by 1 base, with 7 bases between. DNA for the CDR3: TGTGCCAGCAGCTTATACGAGCGCACAGATACGCAGTATTTT. Amino acid sequence: CASSLYERTDTQYF.

The chain links TRBV18 to TRBJ1-1; D not resolved. This CDR3 spans 14 amino acids. Germline V CDR1 and CDR2: KGHSH, LQKENI. The V and J ends lost 6 bases and 5 bases respectively, with 16 bases between them. For the CDR3, the DNA is TGTGCCAGCTCGTTCCTTTTAGGCGGGACTGAAGCTTTCTTT. This gives the protein CASSFLLGGTEAFF. The full variable domain, in which reference TRBV18 and TRBJ1-1 provide the parts outside the CDR3, is NAGVMQNPRHLVRRRGQEARLRCSPMKGHSHVYWYRQLPEEGLKFMVYLQKENIIDESGMPKERFSAEFPKEGPSILRIQQVVRGDSAAYFCASSFLLGGTEAFFGQGTRLTVV.

CDR3 amino acids: CASSSRTGRRSTEAFF. CDR3 nucleotide sequence: TGTGCCAGCAGCTCTAGGACAGGGAGGCGTAGCACTGAAGCTTTCTTT. The chain carries TRBV5-4 and TRBJ1-1; TRBD1 aligns across 8 bases. The CDR3 covers 16 residues. The V and J ends lost 3 bases and 4 bases, in that order; junction bases with no gene match: 11. Per the germline V gene, CDR1 is SGHNT and CDR2 is YYREEE (reference sequence).

The chain joins TRBV6-1 to TRBJ2-5; D may be TRBD1 (5 bases). The germline V gene encodes CDR1 MNHNS and CDR2 SASEGT. The CDR3 runs to 14 residues. V lost 5 bases to trimming and J lost 1 base, with 11 bases between them. The CDR3: CASSPQGGQETQYF. The DNA for the CDR3 is TGTGCCAGCAGTCCCCAGGGCGGCCAAGAGACCCAGTACTTC.

CDR3 sequence (DNA): TGTGCCAGCAGCGGAACGGGACAGGTGGAGACCCAGTACTTC. Translating it yields CASSGTGQVETQYF. This rearrangement joins TRBV9 to TRBJ2-5; 8 positions agree with TRBD1. The CDR3 runs 14 residues. V was pared by 3 bases and J by 5 bases, with 6 bases of the junction left unmatched. Germline CDR1 and CDR2: SGDLS and YYNGEE. The entire variable domain, with the rest obtained from reference TRBV9 and TRBJ2-5, is as follows: DSGVTQTPKHLITATGQRVTLRCSPRSGDLSVYWYQQSLDQGLQFLIQYYNGEERAKGNILERFSAQQFPDLHSELNLSSLELGDSALYFCASSGTGQVETQYFGPGTRLLVL.

The V gene is TRBV6-1, the J gene TRBJ1-5, with no clear D. The CDR3 spans 12 residues. Germline V gene lookup returns CDR1 MNHNS and CDR2 SASEGT. V lost 1 base to trimming and J lost 12 bases, with 10 bases between them. CDR3 in amino acids: CASSEVGEGQHF. In DNA form, the CDR3 reads TGTGCCAGCAGTGAAGTCGGGGAGGGCCAGCATTTT.

The chain recombines TRBV4-1 with TRBJ2-7; D call uncertain. Germline CDR1 and CDR2: MGHRA and YSYEKL. The CDR3 extends over 16 amino acids. V was shortened by 0 bases and J by 3 bases, with 15 bases between the two germline ends. CDR3 residues: CASSQETGSRNYEQYF. The CDR3 bases are TGCGCCAGCAGCCAAGAGACTGGCTCAAGAAACTACGAGCAGTACTTC.

V gene TRBV2 combines with J gene TRBJ1-2; tentatively, D is TRBD1 (5 bases). Looked up from germline, CDR1 is SNHLY and CDR2 is FYNNEI. Trimming took 5 bases from V and 5 from J, leaving 9 bases between them. The CDR3 runs to 12 residues. DNA for the CDR3: TGTGCCAGCAGTCCCGGACAATATGGCTACACCTTC. Its protein is CASSPGQYGYTF.

V is TRBV7-2 and J is TRBJ1-2, with 9 bases that match TRBD1. V shed 2 bases and J 12 bases; nucleotides not matched to a gene: 10. The CDR3 is 14 amino acids. CDR1 and CDR2 from the germline V gene are SGHTA and FQGNSA. The CDR3 DNA reads TGTGCCAGCAGCTTAAGGGGACAGGGCGTTCGGAACACCTTC. It codes for CASSLRGQGVRNTF. The variable domain in full, completed from reference TRBV7-2 and TRBJ1-2, reads GAGVSQSPSNKVTEKGKDVELRCDPISGHTALYWYRQSLGQGLEFLIYFQGNSAPDKSGLPSDRFSAERTGGSVSTLTIQRTQQEDSAVYLCASSLRGQGVRNTFGSGTRLTVV.

The chain recombines TRBV2 with TRBJ1-5, with D perhaps TRBD1 (6 bases). Germline V CDR1 and CDR2: SNHLY, FYNNEI. V dropped 9 bases and J dropped 3 bases, with 12 bases sitting between them. This CDR3 is 13 amino acids long. CDR3 loop: CARKRDTNQPQHF. DNA for the CDR3: TGTGCCAGAAAAAGGGACACCAATCAGCCCCAGCATTTT. The entire variable domain, with the rest obtained from reference TRBV2 and TRBJ1-5, is as follows: EPEVTQTPSHQVTQMGQEVILRCVPISNHLYFYWYRQILGQKVEFLVSFYNNEISEKSEIFDDQFSVERPDGSNFTLKIRSTKLEDSAMYFCARKRDTNQPQHFGDGTRLSIL.

The chain joins TRBV5-6 to TRBJ1-1; unclear D gene. The CDR3 runs to 13 residues. The V gene lost 4 bases and the J gene lost 1 base, with 8 bases spanning the gap. The germline CDR1 and CDR2 sequences are SGHDT and YYEEEE. CDR3: CASSPTENTEAFF. In DNA form, the CDR3 reads TGTGCCAGCAGCCCCACAGAGAACACTGAAGCTTTCTTT.

V and J are TRBV4-2 and TRBJ2-2, with a possible D match to TRBD2 (5 bases). CDR1 is LGHNA, CDR2 YNFKEQ, per germline. This CDR3 contains 15 residues. The V gene lost 1 base and the J gene lost 3 bases, with 9 bases spanning the gap. The CDR3 nucleotides read TGTGCCAGCAGCCAAGTGGGGAGATACACCGGGGAGCTGTTTTTT. Its translation: CASSQVGRYTGELFF.

CDR3 DNA: TGTGCCAGCAGAATTAAGATCCAGGAGGGATCCATATATTTT. Translating it yields CASRIKIQEGSIYF. This chain joins TRBV6-1 and TRBJ1-3; D is unclear. Germline CDR1 MNHNS, CDR2 SASEGT. CDR3 length: 14 residues. With 6 bases removed from V and 11 bases from J, the gap between germline ends came to 20 bases.

This clone showed up many times. The CDR3: CATSVLHSQPQHF. CDR3 in DNA: TGTGCCACCAGCGTCCTTCACAGCCAGCCCCAGCATTTT. The chain combines TRBV15 with TRBJ1-5, with D uncertain. Germline loops: CDR1 LNHNV, CDR2 YYDKDF (reference sequence). V lost 5 bases and J 7 bases, leaving 12 bases between the germline ends. The CDR3 has 13 residues.

A single count supports this clone. The CDR3 spells CASSLNPDSAEAFF. CDR3 nucleotide sequence: TGCGCCAGCAGCCTCAACCCGGACAGCGCTGAAGCTTTCTTT. The genes are TRBV5-1 and TRBJ1-1; TRBD1 might be the D (6 bases). The CDR3 sequence is 14 residues long. Germline values: CDR1 SGHRS, CDR2 YFSETQ. Trimming cost V 4 bases and J 6 bases, with 16 bases left between them.

J is TRBJ2-5 and V is TRBV6-5, with 12 bases that match TRBD2. The CDR3 has 15 residues. Losses at the gene ends were 6 bases for V and 5 bases for J; bases not matched to a gene: 7. The V gene's germline CDR1 is MNHEY and CDR2 SVGAGI. DNA of the CDR3: TGTGCCAGCAGCCTAGCGGGGGGGCAGATGGAGACCCAGTACTTC. It specifies CASSLAGGQMETQYF.